One T cell receptor (beta chain) is described in this entry. The sample comes from a study of CD8 T cells in Susac syndrome. With random hexamers, reverse transcription was performed on roughly 0.5 to 1 ug of RNA. TCRdb re-analysed the immunoSEQ multiplex PCR reads in MiXCR, keeping a single row per CDR3 protein. The sample includes about 280,000 distinct CDR3 sequences, 85% of them seen just once. Germline V lookup: CDR1 MNHEY, CDR2 SMNVEV (reference sequence). V was pared by 3 bases and J by 9 bases, with 4 bases of the junction left unmatched. CDR3 length: 13 residues. The chain couples TRBV27 to TRBJ2-4, with 8 bases that match TRBD1. This receptor was taken from a human donor with multiple sclerosis. The sample taken for sequencing was CD8+ T cells from PBMCs. The CDR3: CASSFRTGPIQYF. CDR3 coding DNA: TGTGCCAGCAGTTTTCGGACAGGGCCCATTCAGTACTTC.